The TCR beta chain under discussion was sequenced for a study of cytomegalovirus exposure and HLA in healthy donors. Study information: Most donors, about 77% of several hundred genotyped, fell in the Caucasian-associated ancestry cluster.

There are 15 residues in the CDR3. Germline CDR1 is SGHVS and CDR2 is FQNEAQ. V lost 3 bases to trimming and J lost 7 bases; unmatched junction nucleotides: 8. Worth noting for this clone: No antigen is known for it.

The study's findings and limits: In a later analysis, several top co-occurrence clusters appeared linked to parvovirus B19, influenza, CMV and Epstein-Barr virus.

13 Jbeta primers and 60 Vbeta primers were used for the PCR. The table came from immunoSEQ multiplex PCR; TCRdb's copy has only in-frame clones and leaves some out. This table has just over 200,000 clones, 79% appearing once. This TCR came from a man in his fifties in good health and CMV-seronegative. This chain links TRBV7-8 with TRBJ1-5; 8 bases map to TRBD1. Input material: PBMCs. DNA for the CDR3: TGTGCCAGCAGCTTGGCAGGACAGGGCACCCAGCCCCAGCATTTT. It yields the protein CASSLAGQGTQPQHF.